The 31 T cell receptor beta chains below were found in one sample sequenced in a study of response to subunit inactivated influenza vaccine. Using its own MiXCR run on the RT-PCR reads, TCRdb lists one record per CDR3 protein. The sample includes approximately 310,000 distinct CDR3 sequences, roughly a fifth of them seen just once. The sequencing used PBMCs from blood, collected approximately 22 months after vaccination. The receptor source for this set is a man between 50 and 75 years old who received an inactivated influenza vaccine.

This clonotype was counted a few times. The rearrangement joins TRBV5-1 to TRBJ2-1; no reliable D call. Germline V gene lookup returns CDR1 SGHRS and CDR2 YFSETQ. V lost 6 bases and J 1 base, leaving 11 bases between the germline ends. There are 14 residues in the CDR3. The CDR3 nucleotides are TGCGCCAGCAAGTCAGACCCTTCCTACAATGAGCAGTTCTTC. The encoded protein is CASKSDPSYNEQFF.

This clonotype has only a few counts. The chain's CDR3 is CASSPGTSSSTDTQYF. In DNA, the CDR3 is TGCGCCAGCAGCCCAGGGACATCTTCTAGCACAGATACGCAGTATTTT. V usage is TRBV4-3 and J usage is TRBJ2-3, with D possibly being TRBD1 (6 bases). Trimming shortened V by 4 bases and J by 0 bases, and 14 bases separated the two germline ends. CDR1 is LGHNA, CDR2 YSLEER, per germline. The CDR3 covers 16 residues.

The rearrangement joins TRBV11-2 to TRBJ1-1; D is uncertain. This CDR3 comprises 13 residues. V was cut by 0 bases and J by 7 bases, with 9 bases left in between. CDR1 is SGHAT, CDR2 FQNNGV, per germline. In nucleotides, the CDR3 is TGTGCCAGCAGCTTAGAGGCGTCGGATGAAGCTTTCTTT. It encodes CASSLEASDEAFF.

V gene TRBV7-2 combines with J gene TRBJ2-1, with 14 bases matching TRBD2. V was pared by 6 bases and J by 7 bases, with 8 bases of the junction left unmatched. The germline gives CDR1 SGHTA, CDR2 FQGNSA. CDR3 length: 16 residues. The CDR3 region is CASRFSGTSGSNEQFF. Here the CDR3 DNA reads TGTGCCAGCAGATTTTCCGGGACTAGCGGGAGTAATGAGCAGTTCTTC. Together with reference TRBV7-2 and TRBJ2-1, the CDR3 gives the full variable domain: GAGVSQSPSNKVTEKGKDVELRCDPISGHTALYWYRQSLGQGLEFLIYFQGNSAPDKSGLPSDRFSAERTGGSVSTLTIQRTQQEDSAVYLCASRFSGTSGSNEQFFGPGTRLTVL.

The CDR3 is CASRPGGSRDTQYF. The CDR3 bases are TGTGCCAGCCGGCCGGGGGGATCGAGAGATACGCAGTATTTT. The chain combines TRBV28 with TRBJ2-3, with 7 bases lining up with TRBD2. CDR1 is MDHEN and CDR2 is SYDVKM in the germline V gene. The CDR3 has 14 residues. Trimming took 8 bases from V and 5 from J; bases not matched to a gene: 10.

This rearrangement joins TRBV18 to TRBJ2-4, with D hard to call. Between the trimmed V and J ends, which lost 0 bases and 5 bases, there was a span of 8 bases. This CDR3 is built from 14 residues. Germline loops: CDR1 KGHSH, CDR2 LQKENI. This CDR3 is CASSPPNRENIQYF. The CDR3 nucleotides read TGTGCCAGCTCACCACCGAACAGAGAAAACATTCAGTACTTC.

The sample holds one count of this clonotype. This sequence joins TRBV12-3 or TRBV12-4 and TRBJ2-5; 7 nucleotides line up with TRBD2. CDR3 size: 15 residues. Trimming took 6 bases from V and 5 from J; bases not matched to a gene: 12. CDR3 DNA sequence: TGTGCCAGCAGCCGCTTGGGACGGGGGGAGGAGACCCAGTACTTC. This gives the protein CASSRLGRGEETQYF.

This clonotype was found a few times. The V and J genes are TRBV20-1 and TRBJ2-7; 7 bases fit TRBD1. CDR1 DFQATT and CDR2 SNEGSKA come from the germline V gene (reference sequence). The CDR3 sequence is 14 residues long. Trimming took 2 bases from V and 4 from J; bases not matched to a gene: 8. The CDR3 protein is CSARKTGTVYEQYF. In DNA, the CDR3 is TGCAGTGCTAGAAAAACCGGGACAGTTTACGAGCAGTACTTC.

There are a few counts of this clonotype. V and J are TRBV7-9 and TRBJ1-1; D is unresolved. The CDR3 length is 12 residues. The V gene lost 3 bases and the J gene lost 5 bases, with 7 bases spanning the gap. In germline, CDR1 is SEHNR, CDR2 FQNEAQ (reference sequence). Here the CDR3 reads CASSFATTEAFF. The CDR3 DNA reads as TGTGCCAGCAGCTTCGCAACGACTGAAGCTTTCTTT. Looking up the rest from reference TRBV7-9 and TRBJ1-1 gives the full variable domain: DTGVSQNPRHKITKRGQNVTFRCDPISEHNRLYWYRQTLGQGPEFLTYFQNEAQLEKSRLLSDRFSAERPKGSFSTLEIQRTEQGDSAMYLCASSFATTEAFFGQGTRLTVV.

The J gene is TRBJ1-3, the V gene TRBV12-3 or TRBV12-4; 7 bases are shared with TRBD1. V shed 3 bases and J 4 bases; nucleotides not matched to a gene: 6. CDR3 length equals 15 residues. The CDR3 reads CASSFRDSPGNTIYF. In nucleotides, the CDR3 is TGTGCCAGCAGTTTCCGGGACAGTCCAGGAAACACCATATATTTT.

CDR3 sequence: CASSLYPRGDTEAFF. The CDR3 DNA follows: TGTGCCAGCAGCTTATATCCCAGGGGGGACACTGAAGCTTTCTTT. This sequence joins TRBV7-8 and TRBJ1-1, with 7 nucleotides matching TRBD1. The CDR3 length is 15 residues. The ends lost 2 bases at V and 3 bases at J; junction bases unmatched: 6. The germline CDR1 and CDR2 sequences are SGHVS and FQNEAQ.

This clonotype showed up many times. The J gene is TRBJ2-1, the V gene TRBV2, with D unclear. CDR1 and CDR2 from the germline V gene are SNHLY and FYNNEI. The CDR3 runs 13 residues. Trimming took off 1 base at V and 3 bases at J, with 4 bases between the two ends. This CDR3 reads CASSEVVYNEQFF. Written as DNA, the CDR3 is TGTGCCAGCAGTGAAGTTGTCTACAATGAGCAGTTCTTC.

This clonotype came up a few times. The chain joins TRBV12-3 or TRBV12-4 to TRBJ2-7; no definite D call. V was clipped by 7 bases and J by 3 bases, with 16 bases between them. The CDR3 is 14 amino acids. The CDR3 loop is CASTRIGRNYEQYF. The CDR3 region has the DNA TGTGCCAGCACCAGAATAGGACGGAACTACGAGCAGTACTTC.

This clonotype appeared a few times. The J gene is TRBJ2-1, the V gene TRBV15, with a weak D call TRBD2 (6 bases). V shed 6 bases and J shed 8 bases, with 17 bases lying between them. Germline-derived CDR1 and CDR2 are LNHNV and YYDKDF (reference sequence). The CDR3 contains 14 residues. CDR3 sequence: CATSPGLVIDEQFF. The CDR3 nucleotides read TGTGCCACCAGTCCGGGACTCGTAATCGATGAGCAGTTCTTC.

The chain joins TRBV19 to TRBJ1-2; D is ambiguous. With 5 bases removed from V and 6 bases from J, the gap between germline ends came to 16 bases. CDR1 LNHDA and CDR2 SQIVND come from the germline V gene (reference sequence). CDR3 length equals 14 residues. CDR3 loop: CASSVNSGLDGYTF. Written as DNA, the CDR3 is TGTGCCAGTAGTGTTAACTCCGGGTTAGATGGCTACACCTTC.

This clonotype appeared a few times. The genes are TRBV5-4 and TRBJ2-2; D is perhaps TRBD1 or TRBD2 (7 bases each). This CDR3 has 15 residues. CDR1 SGHNT and CDR2 YYREEE come from the germline V gene (reference sequence). Trimming left V 5 bases short and J 6 bases short, with 17 bases between. CDR3 nucleotides: TGTGCCAGCAGTTTCGACAGGGAGGGATCCGGGGAGCTGTTTTTT. This sequence encodes CASSFDREGSGELFF.

Concerning this clonotype itself: Sequence at one end of the junction differs from germline and may be a read error. The chain employs TRBV9 and TRBJ2-3; 9 bases line up with TRBD2. This CDR3 comprises 16 residues. The germline CDR1 and CDR2 sequences are SGDLS and YYNGEE. The CDR3 sequence: CASSVDRGGAKDAQYF. The CDR3 coding sequence is TGTGCCAGCAGCGTAGATCGCGGGGGGGCCAAAGATGCGCAGTATTTT.

A few counts support this clonotype. The genes are TRBV10-3 and TRBJ1-5; D is ambiguous. The CDR3 is 14 amino acids. Per the germline V gene, CDR1 is ENHRY and CDR2 is SYGVKD. Trimming removed 3 bases at V and 2 bases at J, with 8 bases between. CDR3 in amino acids: CAISDTVGNQPQHF. As DNA, the CDR3 is TGTGCCATCAGTGACACGGTGGGCAATCAGCCCCAGCATTTT.

Concerning this clonotype: A junction boundary mismatches the germline segment, possibly from a read error. CDR3 amino acids: CASSLSGSLQSTDTQYF. DNA of the CDR3: TGTGCCAGCAGCTTATCCGGCTCCTTACAAAGCACAGATACGCAGTATTTC. The V gene is TRBV11-2, the J gene TRBJ2-3; no firm D call. The CDR3 loop spans 17 amino acids. Germline V gene data show CDR1 as SGHAT and CDR2 as FQNNGV.

The gene calls are TRBV10-1 and TRBJ1-1; weak D call: TRBD1 (5 bases). V was clipped by 7 bases and J by 1 base, with 10 bases between them. This CDR3 has 13 amino acids. Germline V gene sequence: CDR1 WNHNN, CDR2 SYGVQD (reference sequence). CDR3 loop: CASKRGRNTEAFF. CDR3 coding DNA: TGCGCCAGCAAGCGGGGACGGAACACTGAAGCTTTCTTT.

V usage is TRBV6-1 and J usage is TRBJ1-2; possible D gene TRBD1, 6 bases. The CDR3 loop spans 14 amino acids. Germline assignment: CDR1 MNHNS and CDR2 SASEGT. V was pared by 6 bases and J by 6 bases, with 17 bases between. The CDR3 loop is CASRKRGQLDGYTF. CDR3 nucleotide sequence: TGTGCCAGCAGAAAACGGGGGCAGCTCGATGGCTACACCTTC.

The chain links TRBV7-2 to TRBJ2-1, with TRBD2 as a possible D gene (5 bases). The V gene's germline CDR1 is SGHTA and CDR2 FQGNSA. CDR3 length: 16 residues. Trimming took off 10 bases at V and 0 bases at J, with 19 bases between the two ends. The CDR3 sequence is CATERPRGSSYNEQFF. The CDR3 DNA follows: TGTGCCACCGAAAGACCCCGGGGAAGCTCCTACAATGAGCAGTTCTTC.

This sequence joins TRBV12-3 or TRBV12-4 and TRBJ2-3; maybe TRBD2 (5 bases). CDR3 size: 14 residues. V was trimmed by 3 bases and J by 2 bases, leaving 9 bases between them. The CDR3, as DNA: TGTGCCAGCAGTTTGGAGGCTACCACAGATACGCAGTATTTT. Protein sequence: CASSLEATTDTQYF.

The chain has TRBV11-1 and TRBJ1-1, with D uncertain. V shed 1 base and J shed 1 base, with 25 bases lying between them. In germline, CDR1 is SGHAT, CDR2 FQDESV (reference sequence). The CDR3 contains 20 residues. Here the CDR3 DNA reads TGTGCCAGCAGCTTAGATGACTTGGGGAGGTCATTCCAAGCGAACACTGAAGCTTTCTTT. Amino acid sequence: CASSLDDLGRSFQANTEAFF.

This clonotype was observed many times. The rearrangement uses TRBV7-2 and TRBJ1-1; D unresolved. Germline V gene lookup returns CDR1 SGHTA and CDR2 FQGNSA. Trimming took 5 bases from V and 8 from J, leaving 21 bases between them. This CDR3 comprises 15 residues. This CDR3 reads CASSIGWTRNSEAFF. In nucleotides, the CDR3 is TGTGCCAGCAGCATAGGGTGGACGAGAAACTCAGAAGCTTTCTTT.

The chain joins TRBV5-6 to TRBJ2-7; D is unresolved. V was cut by 5 bases and J by 2 bases, with 14 bases left in between. This CDR3 comprises 14 residues. In germline, CDR1 is SGHDT, CDR2 YYEEEE. CDR3 coding DNA: TGTGCCAGCAGTACCTGGGATTTTGCCTACGAGCAGTACTTC. Protein sequence: CASSTWDFAYEQYF.

This clonotype appeared a single time. The rearrangement joins TRBV9 to TRBJ2-3; D gene uncertain. Germline CDR1 reads SGDLS; CDR2 reads YYNGEE. The V gene lost 2 bases and the J gene lost 0 bases, with 10 bases spanning the gap. This CDR3 has 15 residues. The CDR3 spells CASSVQSTSTDTQYF. CDR3 coding DNA: TGTGCCAGCAGCGTTCAGTCAACTAGCACAGATACGCAGTATTTT.

The sample holds many counts of this clonotype. The chain is built from TRBV5-1 and TRBJ1-1, with D uncertain. This CDR3 has 15 residues. Germline V gene sequence: CDR1 SGHRS, CDR2 YFSETQ. The ends were cut back, 0 bases at V and 0 bases at J, with 9 bases in the middle. CDR3 in DNA: TGCGCCAGCAGCTTGGAAGTGGGAATGAACACTGAAGCTTTCTTT. Protein: CASSLEVGMNTEAFF.

The chain carries TRBV4-1 and TRBJ2-3; a weak D match, TRBD1 (5 bases). Germline CDR1 and CDR2: MGHRA and YSYEKL. CDR3 length: 14 amino acids. Between the trimmed V and J ends, which lost 1 base and 3 bases, there was a span of 8 bases. CDR3 sequence reads: CASSQVGATDTQYF. CDR3 in DNA: TGCGCCAGCAGCCAAGTAGGGGCAACAGATACGCAGTATTTT.

The sample holds many counts of this clonotype. V and J are TRBV6-1 and TRBJ1-1; D gene uncertain. Per germline, CDR1 MNHNS and CDR2 SASEGT. Trimming removed 0 bases from V and 3 bases from J, with 17 bases in between. The CDR3 has 17 residues. CDR3 sequence (DNA): TGTGCCAGCAGTGAAGCGCTTCAAGGCAGAGGAGACACTGAAGCTTTCTTT. Amino acids: CASSEALQGRGDTEAFF.

In regard to this clonotype: The junction departs from germline at one end; a sequencing error may be responsible. The chain employs TRBV4-1 and TRBJ2-7; 10 bases fit TRBD2. Per the germline V gene, CDR1 is MGHRA and CDR2 is YSYEKL. This CDR3 comprises 16 residues. The CDR3 nucleotides read TGCGCTAGCAGCCAAGGACTAGCGGCAGGCTCCTACGAGCAGTACTTC. Translation: CASSQGLAAGSYEQYF.